The present T cell receptor (beta chain) was sequenced within a study of graft-versus-host responses after intestinal transplantation. For this clone: The target antigen is unknown.

Sequencing was performed with immunoSEQ multiplex PCR; in TCRdb, only in-frame clones are kept and a portion is missing. The table includes 130,000 to 150,000 clones, 80% to 95% detected once. This clonotype originated in a human donor who received an intestinal transplant. This specimen was unstimulated CD4+ T cells sorted from spleen or lymph node cells, taken before intestinal transplant.

The CDR3 coding sequence is TGTGCCACCAGCAGAGAAAATAGCGGGAAAGAGACCCAGTACTTC. It is translated as CATSRENSGKETQYF. The chain links TRBV15 to TRBJ2-5, with 8 nucleotides matching TRBD2. The CDR3 length is 15 residues. V lost 0 bases to trimming and J lost 3 bases; unmatched junction nucleotides: 3. Germline values: CDR1 LNHNV, CDR2 YYDKDF (reference sequence).